This entry lists 17 T cell receptor beta chains sequenced from one sample in a study of CDR3 diversity in severe acne. From the PCR reads, TCRdb called clonotypes with MiXCR, one entry per CDR3 protein. Altogether over 85,000 distinct CDR3 sequences are present, roughly 51% being singletons, with the ten largest covering roughly 12%. Sequencing was performed on blood. Receptors were obtained from a male donor with acne.

J is TRBJ2-5 and V is TRBV5-1, with D unclear. The germline V gene has CDR1 SGHRS and CDR2 YFSETQ. The CDR3 has 13 amino acids. Trimming pared 3 bases from V and 3 bases from J, leaving 9 bases between. The CDR3 DNA is TGCGCCAGCAGCTGGGGATCAGAAGAGACCCAGTACTTC. This gives the protein CASSWGSEETQYF. The variable domain in full, completed from reference TRBV5-1 and TRBJ2-5, reads KAGVTQTPRYLIKTRGQQVTLSCSPISGHRSVSWYQQTPGQGLQFLFEYFSETQRNKGNFPGRFSGRQFSNSRSEMNVSTLELGDSALYLCASSWGSEETQYFGPGTRLLVL.

This clonotype was recorded a few times. A much larger clone differs from this one at a single base, so this may be a read error. The rearrangement uses TRBV5-6 and TRBJ1-6; tentative D call: TRBD1 (5 bases). The CDR3 covers 17 residues. The germline V gene has CDR1 SGHDT and CDR2 YYEEEE. This CDR3 is CASSLAWVREYNSPPHF. The CDR3 DNA follows: TGTGCCAGCAGCTTGGCCTGGGTCAGGGAATATAATTCACCCCCCCACTTT.

The chain uses TRBV5-1 and TRBJ2-2, with 7 bases matching TRBD2. Germline CDR1 and CDR2: SGHRS and YFSETQ. V trimming: 2 bases; J trimming: 5 bases; junction bases outside the gene matches: 3. The CDR3 spans 14 residues. The CDR3 region is CASSFGGSTGELFF. The CDR3 nucleotides are TGCGCCAGCAGCTTCGGGGGGTCGACCGGGGAGCTGTTTTTT.

This clonotype was observed a handful of times. The chain employs TRBV10-3 and TRBJ1-2; 7 nucleotides agree with TRBD1. Germline V gene lookup returns CDR1 ENHRY and CDR2 SYGVKD. The CDR3 has 17 residues. V lost 0 bases to trimming and J lost 0 bases; unmatched junction nucleotides: 7. CDR3 sequence reads: CAISESSQGIANYGYTF. DNA for the CDR3: TGTGCCATCAGTGAGTCCTCACAGGGGATAGCTAACTATGGCTACACCTTC.

This clonotype has only one observation. A much larger clone is a single base away; this may be a read error. The chain carries TRBV29-1 and TRBJ2-1, with 7 bases matching TRBD1. The CDR3 has 18 residues. V shed 7 bases, J shed 9 bases, and the junction held 27 bases outside the gene matches. Germline CDR1 reads SQVTM; CDR2 reads ANQGSEA. This CDR3 reads CSADNIFTGQLRIGEQFF. CDR3 DNA sequence: TGCAGCGCTGATAATATTTTTACGGGACAGCTTAGGATTGGTGAGCAGTTCTTC.

Remarks on this clonotype: The junction departs from the called germline gene at one end, perhaps through a read error. V and J are TRBV12-3 or TRBV12-4 and TRBJ2-1; 7 bases align to TRBD2. The CDR3 contains 12 residues. In nucleotides, the CDR3 is TGTGCCAGCAATCGTCTTGGACTAGAGGGGTACTTC. It yields the protein CASNRLGLEGYF.

In regard to this clonotype: A read error may be the cause here, since a much bigger clone is one base away. V and J are TRBV7-3 and TRBJ2-5, with TRBD1 as a possible D gene (5 bases). Germline CDR1 reads SGHTA; CDR2 reads FQGTGA. The CDR3 extends over 13 amino acids. In DNA, the CDR3 is TGTGCCAGCAGCTCAGACAGACAAGAGACCCGGTACTTC. It encodes CASSSDRQETRYF.

The chain has TRBV20-1 and TRBJ1-4; D not resolved. The CDR3 covers 15 residues. Per the germline V gene, CDR1 is DFQATT and CDR2 is SNEGSKA (reference sequence). Trimming pared 6 bases from V and 0 bases from J, leaving 14 bases between. Written as DNA, the CDR3 is TGCAGTGCCACCTCCGGCGGGGCAACTAATGAAAAACTGTTTTTT. Translated: CSATSGGATNEKLFF.

This rearrangement joins TRBV10-3 to TRBJ1-1; unclear D gene. V shed 4 bases and J shed 2 bases, with 8 bases lying between them. The CDR3 runs to 13 residues. CDR1 ENHRY and CDR2 SYGVKD come from the germline V gene. This chain's CDR3 is CAISGALNTEAFF. CDR3 coding DNA: TGTGCCATCAGTGGAGCCCTCAACACTGAAGCTTTCTTT.

This clonotype was detected a few times. V usage is TRBV11-2 and J usage is TRBJ2-3; a weak D match, TRBD2 (5 bases). Germline V CDR1 and CDR2: SGHAT, FQNNGV. V was shortened by 5 bases and J by 5 bases, with 17 bases between the two germline ends. CDR3 length equals 15 residues. The CDR3 DNA is TGTGCCAGCAGCACTAGGTGGGATTCTGAAGATACGCAGTATTTT. Translated: CASSTRWDSEDTQYF.

The chain is built from TRBV25-1 and TRBJ1-4; perhaps TRBD1 as D (6 bases). V lost 7 bases and J 4 bases, leaving 10 bases between the germline ends. In germline, CDR1 is MGHDK, CDR2 SYGVNS. The CDR3 length is 13 residues. As DNA, the CDR3 is TGTGCCAGCAATCTAGGGGGTAATGAAAAACTGTTTTTT. Protein product: CASNLGGNEKLFF.

The chain combines TRBV10-3 with TRBJ2-5; 7 bases align to TRBD2. CDR3 length: 15 residues. Germline CDR1 is ENHRY and CDR2 is SYGVKD. V was clipped by 2 bases and J by 4 bases; unmatched bases: 7. The CDR3 loop is CAISEGGGGGETQYF. The DNA of the CDR3 is TGTGCCATCAGTGAGGGGGGGGGAGGTGGAGAGACCCAGTACTTC.

In this sample, this clonotype turned up many times. The V call is TRBV25-1, the J call TRBJ1-1; D is perhaps TRBD1 (5 bases). The CDR3 loop spans 11 amino acids. The V end lost 4 bases, the J end lost 11 bases, and 11 bases lay between the germline ends. From germline, CDR1 is MGHDK and CDR2 SYGVNS. In nucleotides, the CDR3 is TGTGCCAGCAGTGCGGGGGTGCAGGCTTTCTTT. Its protein product is CASSAGVQAFF. Based on the CDR3 plus reference TRBV25-1 and TRBJ1-1, the full variable domain is EADIYQTPRYLVIGTGKKITLECSQTMGHDKMYWYQQDPGMELHLIHYSYGVNSTEKGDLSSESTVSRIRTEHFPLTLESARPSHTSQYLCASSAGVQAFFGQGTRLTVV.

This chain connects TRBV9 to TRBJ1-1; TRBD1 is a possible D gene (5 bases). The V end lost 4 bases, the J end lost 5 bases, and 18 bases lay between the germline ends. Germline V gives CDR1 SGDLS, CDR2 YYNGEE. The CDR3 covers 15 residues. The CDR3 sequence is CASSPGLGGGTEAFF. DNA of the CDR3: TGTGCCAGCAGCCCGGGTTTGGGGGGGGGGACTGAAGCTTTCTTT.

As concerns this clonotype: This could be a read error, since a much larger clone is one nucleotide away. The chain recombines TRBV2 with TRBJ2-1; 12 bases are shared with TRBD2. Germline lookup yields CDR1 SNHLY and CDR2 FYNNEI. This CDR3 has 13 residues. V dropped 10 bases and J dropped 8; count of bases not matched to a gene: 6. The CDR3 coding sequence is TGTGCCACCGGACTAGCGGGAAACGATGAGCAGTTCTTC. Translated: CATGLAGNDEQFF. The whole variable domain, filled in from reference TRBV2 and TRBJ2-1, reads EPEVTQTPSHQVTQMGQEVILRCVPISNHLYFYWYRQILGQKVEFLVSFYNNEISEKSEIFDDQFSVERPDGSNFTLKIRSTKLEDSAMYFCATGLAGNDEQFFGPGTRLTVL.

This clonotype has a count of ten or more. The chain recombines TRBV20-1 with TRBJ2-5; D ambiguous. The CDR3 spans 13 residues. The V end lost 3 bases, the J end lost 1 base, and 9 bases lay between the germline ends. Germline CDR1 reads DFQATT; CDR2 reads SNEGSKA (reference sequence). This CDR3 is CSASDESQETQYF. The CDR3 DNA reads as TGCAGTGCTAGCGACGAATCCCAAGAGACCCAGTACTTC.

A word on this clonotype: One junction end does not reproduce the germline sequence, and a read error may be involved. The genes are TRBV10-3 and TRBJ2-7; 8 nucleotides line up with TRBD2. The CDR3 contains 14 residues. The germline V gene has CDR1 ENHRY and CDR2 SYGVKD. For the CDR3, the DNA is TGTGCCAGCAGTTTCCCGGGAGGGCCGTACGAGCAGTACTTC. Protein sequence: CASSFPGGPYEQYF.